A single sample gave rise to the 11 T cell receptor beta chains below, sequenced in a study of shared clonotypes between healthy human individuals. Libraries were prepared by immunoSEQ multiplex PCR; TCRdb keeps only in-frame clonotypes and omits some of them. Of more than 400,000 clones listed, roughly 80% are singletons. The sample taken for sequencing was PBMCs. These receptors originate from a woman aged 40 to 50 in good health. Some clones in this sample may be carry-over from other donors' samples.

The CDR3 loop reads CASSPPSAMGNEQFF. The CDR3 DNA reads as TGTGCCAGCTCACCACCTAGCGCTATGGGCAATGAGCAGTTCTTC. The chain couples TRBV18 to TRBJ2-1, with D perhaps TRBD2 (5 bases). V dropped 0 bases and J dropped 6 bases, with 12 bases sitting between them. The CDR3 spans 15 residues. Germline lookup yields CDR1 KGHSH and CDR2 LQKENI.

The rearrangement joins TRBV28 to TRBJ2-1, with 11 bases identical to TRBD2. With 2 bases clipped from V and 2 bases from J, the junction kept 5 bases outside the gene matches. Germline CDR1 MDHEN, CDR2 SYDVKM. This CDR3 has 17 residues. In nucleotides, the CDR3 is TGTGCCAGCAGTTTAAGGGCTAGCGGGAGGACCTACAATGAGCAGTTCTTC. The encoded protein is CASSLRASGRTYNEQFF.

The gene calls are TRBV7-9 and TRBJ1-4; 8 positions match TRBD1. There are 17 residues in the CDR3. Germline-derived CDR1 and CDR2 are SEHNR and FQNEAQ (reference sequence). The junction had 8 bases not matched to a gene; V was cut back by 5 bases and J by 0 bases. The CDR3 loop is CASSPTTGVTTNEKLFF. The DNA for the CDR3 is TGTGCCAGCAGCCCGACGACAGGGGTGACAACTAATGAAAAACTGTTTTTT.

CDR3 nucleotide sequence: TGTGCCAGCAGTGAAGAGGTAGCGGACCCCTACAATGAGCAGTTCTTC. This gives the protein CASSEEVADPYNEQFF. The chain joins TRBV6-1 to TRBJ2-1, with D maybe TRBD2 (6 bases). The CDR3 runs 16 residues. Germline V lookup: CDR1 MNHNS, CDR2 SASEGT. V was pared by 1 base and J by 2 bases, with 12 bases between.

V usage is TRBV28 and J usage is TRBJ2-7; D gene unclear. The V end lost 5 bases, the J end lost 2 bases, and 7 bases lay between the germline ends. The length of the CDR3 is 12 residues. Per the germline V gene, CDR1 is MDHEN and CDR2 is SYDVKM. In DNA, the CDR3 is TGTGCCAGCAGTCAGATGACCTACGAGCAGTACTTC. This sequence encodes CASSQMTYEQYF.

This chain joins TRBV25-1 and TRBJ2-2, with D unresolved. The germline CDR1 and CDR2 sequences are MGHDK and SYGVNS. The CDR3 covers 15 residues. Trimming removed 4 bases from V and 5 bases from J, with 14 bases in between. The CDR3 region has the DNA TGTGCCAGCAGTGGTTTCGGGCTAAGAACCGGGGAGCTGTTTTTT. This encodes CASSGFGLRTGELFF.

CDR3 nucleotide sequence: TGTGCCAGCAGTTTCAGGGGACAGGGGGGTACTGAAGCTTTCTTT. It encodes CASSFRGQGGTEAFF. The chain recombines TRBV28 with TRBJ1-1, with 11 nucleotides matching TRBD1. The CDR3 runs to 15 residues. V dropped 3 bases and J dropped 5; count of bases not matched to a gene: 5. Germline V gene lookup returns CDR1 MDHEN and CDR2 SYDVKM.

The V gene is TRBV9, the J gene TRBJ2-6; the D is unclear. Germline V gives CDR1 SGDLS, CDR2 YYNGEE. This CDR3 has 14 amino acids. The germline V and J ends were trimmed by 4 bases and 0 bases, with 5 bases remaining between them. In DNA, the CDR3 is TGTGCCAGCAGCTGGAACTCTGGGGCCAACGTCCTGACTTTC. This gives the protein CASSWNSGANVLTF.

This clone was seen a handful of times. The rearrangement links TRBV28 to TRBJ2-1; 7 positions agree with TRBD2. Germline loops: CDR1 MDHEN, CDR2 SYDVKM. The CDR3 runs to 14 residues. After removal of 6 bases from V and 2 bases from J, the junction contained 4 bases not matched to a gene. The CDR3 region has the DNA TGTGCCAGCAGCACCGGGACTACCTACAATGAGCAGTTCTTC. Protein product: CASSTGTTYNEQFF.

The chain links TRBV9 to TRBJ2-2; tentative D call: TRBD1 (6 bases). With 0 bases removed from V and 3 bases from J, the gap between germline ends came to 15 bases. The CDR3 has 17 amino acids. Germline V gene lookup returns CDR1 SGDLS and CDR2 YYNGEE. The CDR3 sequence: CASSVAAGVEYTGELFF. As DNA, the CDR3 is TGTGCCAGCAGCGTAGCTGCAGGGGTCGAGTACACCGGGGAGCTGTTTTTT.

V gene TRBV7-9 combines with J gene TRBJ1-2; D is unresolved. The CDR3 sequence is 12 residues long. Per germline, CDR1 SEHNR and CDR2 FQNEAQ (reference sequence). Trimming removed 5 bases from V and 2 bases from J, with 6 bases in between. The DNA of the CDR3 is TGTGCCAGCAGCCAAACGAACTATGGCTACACCTTC. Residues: CASSQTNYGYTF.